This entry lists 22 T cell receptor beta chains sequenced from one sample in a study of regulatory T cells in long-lasting Graves disease. Assembly of TCR beta libraries relied on iRepertoire HTBI primers together with Arm-PCR of CDR3 regions. TCRdb itself ran the multiplex PCR reads through MiXCR, one entry per CDR3 protein. The sample lists 450,000 to 700,000 distinct CDR3 sequences, less than 15% seen once, with under 10% in the top ten. The time point is: newly diagnosed GD, antithyroid drugs for less than 3 months. TCR sequences were obtained from RNA taken from PBMCs. The sample was also reused in another study, on T cells in Graves' hyperthyroidism and ophthalmopathy.

Sequences were derived from peripheral blood mononuclear cells (PBMCs), sampled at new diagnosis, from a patient treated with antithyroid drugs. The receptors were gathered from a man aged 25 to 40 with Graves disease.

This clonotype was seen many times. The chain employs TRBV20-1 and TRBJ1-3; tentatively, D is TRBD1 (6 bases). The CDR3 has 17 amino acids. Germline-derived CDR1 and CDR2 are DFQATT and SNEGSKA (reference sequence). Trimming removed 6 bases at V and 0 bases at J, with 21 bases between. The CDR3 DNA reads TGCAGTGCAGACCGGGTTCCAGGCAGGGGCTCTGGAAACACCATATATTTT. Translated, it gives CSADRVPGRGSGNTIYF.

This clonotype was observed a few times. The chain carries TRBV30 and TRBJ1-1; D possibly corresponds to TRBD1 (6 bases). The CDR3 has 15 residues. Trimming cost V 2 bases and J 4 bases, with 17 bases left between them. Per the germline V gene, CDR1 is GTSNPN and CDR2 is SVGIG (reference sequence). CDR3 in amino acids: CAWSSDFRGGTEAFF. CDR3 coding DNA: TGTGCCTGGAGTTCAGACTTCCGAGGGGGCACTGAAGCTTTCTTT.

Turning to this clonotype: The junction departs from the called germline gene at one end, perhaps through a read error. The chain links TRBV6-1 to TRBJ1-1; TRBD1 is a possible D gene (5 bases). This CDR3 spans 13 amino acids. The germline CDR1 and CDR2 sequences are MNHNS and SASEGT. The CDR3 DNA follows: TGTGCCGGCAGCCCAGGGCTGAACACTGAAGCTTTCTTT. This codes for CAGSPGLNTEAFF.

This clonotype was seen at least ten times. The J gene is TRBJ2-7, the V gene TRBV2; TRBD2 agrees at 7 bases. Germline CDR1 and CDR2: SNHLY and FYNNEI. V shed 7 bases and J 3 bases; nucleotides not matched to a gene: 3. The CDR3 sequence is 12 residues long. CDR3 coding DNA: TGTGCCAGCATAGGCGGGAGCTACGAGCAGTACTTC. Amino acid sequence: CASIGGSYEQYF.

This clonotype has ten or more counts. V gene TRBV6-5 combines with J gene TRBJ2-7; no clear D gene. This CDR3 spans 11 amino acids. Germline lookup yields CDR1 MNHEY and CDR2 SVGAGI. V lost 2 bases and J 6 bases, leaving 5 bases between the germline ends. This CDR3 reads CASSYRVEQYF. CDR3 nucleotides: TGTGCCAGCAGTTACAGGGTCGAGCAGTACTTC.

This clonotype was picked up a small number of times. The chain combines TRBV6-1 with TRBJ2-3; 8 bases fit TRBD2. V gave up 3 bases and J gave up 6 bases; unmatched junction bases: 5. There are 14 residues in the CDR3. Germline V CDR1 and CDR2: MNHNS, SASEGT. The CDR3, as DNA: TGTGCCAGCAGTGAGGCACCGGGAGGGGATACGCAGTATTTT. Protein: CASSEAPGGDTQYF.

The rearrangement links TRBV10-3 to TRBJ2-3; 8 positions agree with TRBD2. This CDR3 region has 17 residues. The ends lost 0 bases at V and 2 bases at J; junction bases unmatched: 7. The V gene's germline CDR1 is ENHRY and CDR2 SYGVKD. The CDR3 DNA is TGTGCCATCAGTGAGTCCGACGGGAGGGAGTTCACAGATACGCAGTATTTT. This encodes CAISESDGREFTDTQYF.

This clonotype came up many times. The rearrangement joins TRBV10-3 to TRBJ2-5; tentatively, D is TRBD2 (6 bases). With 0 bases removed from V and 5 bases from J, the gap between germline ends came to 7 bases. The V gene's germline CDR1 is ENHRY and CDR2 SYGVKD. The CDR3 has 13 residues. This CDR3 reads CAISESGGETQYF. The CDR3 DNA sequence: TGTGCCATCAGTGAGTCGGGGGGTGAGACCCAGTACTTC.

This clonotype was picked up many times. V is TRBV28 and J is TRBJ1-2; D is unresolved. V dropped 5 bases and J dropped 0 bases, with 4 bases sitting between them. CDR3 length: 12 amino acids. The germline V gene has CDR1 MDHEN and CDR2 SYDVKM. The CDR3 nucleotides read TGTGCCAGCAGTATAGCTAACTATGGCTACACCTTC. Protein: CASSIANYGYTF.

There are many counts of this clonotype. The chain employs TRBV9 and TRBJ1-5, with 7 bases aligning to TRBD1. Germline V gene data show CDR1 as SGDLS and CDR2 as YYNGEE. The V gene end was trimmed by 0 bases and the J gene end by 3 bases; junction bases not matched to a gene: 3. This CDR3 is built from 15 residues. The CDR3 DNA reads TGTGCCAGCAGCGTAGGACAGGGTTTCAATCAGCCCCAGCATTTT. It translates to CASSVGQGFNQPQHF.

This clonotype occurred a few times. The J gene is TRBJ2-2, the V gene TRBV5-1; TRBD2 might be the D (6 bases). The CDR3 runs 15 residues. Germline lookup yields CDR1 SGHRS and CDR2 YFSETQ. V dropped 4 bases and J dropped 3 bases, with 13 bases sitting between them. The CDR3, as DNA: TGCGCCAGCAGCCCGACTAGTAGCGACACCGGGGAGCTGTTTTTT. Protein sequence: CASSPTSSDTGELFF.

This clonotype was recorded many times. The genes are TRBV6-1 and TRBJ2-3, with TRBD2 matching 8 bases. V was clipped by 4 bases and J by 2 bases; unmatched bases: 8. Per germline, CDR1 MNHNS and CDR2 SASEGT. This CDR3 is built from 16 residues. The CDR3 reads CASSARGGRLTDTQYF. CDR3 DNA: TGTGCCAGCAGTGCTCGGGGCGGGAGGCTCACAGATACGCAGTATTTT.

This clonotype was counted ten times or more. The chain is built from TRBV10-3 and TRBJ1-1; D is uncertain. V was trimmed by 4 bases and J by 1 base, leaving 7 bases between them. Germline CDR1 reads ENHRY; CDR2 reads SYGVKD. The CDR3 spans 13 residues. The CDR3 loop is CAISAVQNTEAFF. The CDR3 DNA sequence: TGTGCCATCAGTGCGGTTCAGAACACTGAAGCTTTCTTT.

This clonotype showed up many times. The chain employs TRBV10-3 and TRBJ2-1; 9 bases align to TRBD1. Matching the DNA end better, TRBJ2-5 makes the J call doubtful. Germline V CDR1 and CDR2: ENHRY, SYGVKD. The CDR3 contains 15 residues. Here the CDR3 DNA reads TGTGCCACCACTGCTGGGACAGGGAGGGGAGAGACCCAGTACTTC. The encoded protein is CATTAGTGRGETQYF.

Many counts were recorded for this clonotype. V is TRBV6-1 and J is TRBJ1-4; D is uncertain. Germline V CDR1 and CDR2: MNHNS, SASEGT. The CDR3 totals 15 residues. V was pared by 4 bases and J by 7 bases, with 16 bases between. The CDR3 here is CASSGSTFRSEKLFF. The CDR3 coding sequence is TGTGCCAGCAGTGGCTCGACATTCCGCTCTGAAAAACTGTTTTTT.

This clonotype showed up just a few times. The V gene is TRBV2, the J gene TRBJ2-2; 11 bases fit TRBD2. The J segment lost 5 bases and the V segment lost 6 bases, leaving 8 bases of the junction unmatched. Per germline, CDR1 SNHLY and CDR2 FYNNEI. This CDR3 comprises 16 residues. The CDR3 is CASSVGPSGRTGELFF. CDR3 in DNA: TGTGCCAGCAGCGTAGGGCCTAGCGGGAGGACCGGGGAGCTGTTTTTT. Using reference TRBV2 and TRBJ2-2 for the parts outside the CDR3, the full variable domain is EPEVTQTPSHQVTQMGQEVILRCVPISNHLYFYWYRQILGQKVEFLVSFYNNEISEKSEIFDDQFSVERPDGSNFTLKIRSTKLEDSAMYFCASSVGPSGRTGELFFGEGSRLTVL.

This clonotype was seen repeatedly, ten times or more. J is TRBJ2-7 and V is TRBV28; 7 positions match TRBD1. The CDR3 is made up of 14 amino acids. The V gene's germline CDR1 is MDHEN and CDR2 SYDVKM. The V segment lost 5 bases and the J segment 2 bases; nucleotides outside the gene matches: 6. The CDR3 protein is CASSLYGQAYEQYF. CDR3 nucleotides: TGTGCCAGCAGTCTCTACGGACAGGCCTACGAGCAGTACTTC.

This rearrangement joins TRBV11-2 to TRBJ1-1; D uncertain. The CDR3 extends over 11 amino acids. V lost 6 bases and J 8 bases, leaving 10 bases between the germline ends. Germline lookup yields CDR1 SGHAT and CDR2 FQNNGV. The CDR3 sequence is CASRPRPEAFF. The CDR3 bases are TGTGCCAGCAGGCCCCGGCCCGAAGCTTTCTTT.

This clonotype was seen ten or more times. This chain links TRBV9 with TRBJ2-2, with D tentatively TRBD2 (5 bases). Trimming took off 4 bases at V and 4 bases at J, with 14 bases between the two ends. There are 15 residues in the CDR3. Germline V lookup: CDR1 SGDLS, CDR2 YYNGEE. The CDR3 DNA is TGTGCCAGCAGCCCCGACCCTCGGGGCACCGGGGAGCTGTTTTTT. Translating gives CASSPDPRGTGELFF.

This clonotype was recorded many times. V gene TRBV29-1 combines with J gene TRBJ2-1, with TRBD2 matching over 7 bases. J was trimmed by 1 base and V by 1 base; bases with no gene match: 4. The CDR3 runs 15 residues. The germline V gene has CDR1 SQVTM and CDR2 ANQGSEA. CDR3 sequence: CSVEVGGTSYNEQFF. DNA for the CDR3: TGCAGCGTTGAAGTGGGGGGGACTTCCTACAATGAGCAGTTCTTC.

In this sample, this clonotype turned up many times. The gene calls are TRBV12-3 or TRBV12-4 and TRBJ2-2; D call uncertain. V lost 5 bases to trimming and J lost 6 bases, with 7 bases between them. This CDR3 has 12 residues. The DNA for the CDR3 is TGTGCCAGCAGTGCGACACCCGGGGAGCTGTTTTTT. Translated: CASSATPGELFF.

There are a few counts of this clonotype. CDR3 protein: CASSKSPRDYNEQFF. In nucleotides, the CDR3 is TGTGCCAGTAGTAAGTCCCCACGTGACTACAATGAGCAGTTCTTC. The gene calls are TRBV19 and TRBJ2-1; D remains unclear. This CDR3 is built from 15 residues. Germline-derived CDR1 and CDR2 are LNHDA and SQIVND (reference sequence). Trimming removed 4 bases from V and 3 bases from J, with 13 bases in between.